The 20 T cell receptor beta chains below all came from one sample that was sequenced in a study of blood T cell repertoires in COVID-19. Sequenced by immunoSEQ multiplex PCR; TCRdb stores in-frame clones only, minus some. Among about 270,000 clones listed, roughly nine tenths were seen once. Sequences were obtained from PBMCs or T cells enriched from blood (not recorded which). Receptors originate from a woman under 30 who had recovered from COVID-19.

The chain employs TRBV18 and TRBJ1-5; a possible D gene is TRBD1 (5 bases). Trimming left V 6 bases short and J 0 bases short, with 15 bases between. CDR1 is KGHSH, CDR2 LQKENI, per germline. This CDR3 is built from 16 residues. DNA for the CDR3: TGTGCCAGCTCCCGGGGGTTAGGGAATAGCAATCAGCCCCAGCATTTT. As protein: CASSRGLGNSNQPQHF.

The chain recombines TRBV19 with TRBJ1-1; 8 bases are a match to TRBD1. CDR3 length equals 17 residues. The trim removed 5 bases at V and 4 bases at J, leaving 15 bases unmatched. Germline V gene sequence: CDR1 LNHDA, CDR2 SQIVND (reference sequence). The CDR3 protein is CASSPLDRAIRATEAFF. Here the CDR3 DNA reads TGTGCCAGTAGTCCCCTGGACAGGGCTATTCGGGCCACTGAAGCTTTCTTT.

The chain combines TRBV27 with TRBJ1-1; tentatively, D is TRBD1 (5 bases). Germline CDR1 MNHEY, CDR2 SMNVEV (reference sequence). The CDR3 length is 16 residues. Trimming took 8 bases from V and 1 from J, leaving 20 bases between them. The CDR3 nucleotides read TGTGCCAGCTCCCTCAGGGCCGAGGACCCGAACACTGAAGCTTTCTTT. It encodes CASSLRAEDPNTEAFF.

The chain is built from TRBV4-1 and TRBJ2-7; D perhaps matches TRBD2 (6 bases). This CDR3 has 17 amino acids. V was shortened by 4 bases and J by 3 bases, with 22 bases between the two germline ends. CDR1 and CDR2 (germline): MGHRA, YSYEKL. CDR3 nucleotide sequence: TGCGCCAGCAGCCTAGCAGGTGGCGGGGCCTTACTCTACGAGCAGTACTTC. Translation: CASSLAGGGALLYEQYF.

This clone was counted only a few times. The chain combines TRBV10-3 with TRBJ1-3; a weak D match, TRBD1 (5 bases). Trimming shortened V by 6 bases and J by 0 bases, and 12 bases separated the two germline ends. The CDR3 spans 15 residues. Germline values: CDR1 ENHRY, CDR2 SYGVKD. As DNA, the CDR3 is TGTGCCATCAGGCCTCAGGGATTCTCTGGAAACACCATATATTTT. Translation: CAIRPQGFSGNTIYF.

This chain connects TRBV12-3 or TRBV12-4 to TRBJ1-5; tentatively, D is TRBD1 (5 bases). The CDR3 sequence is 13 residues long. V lost 3 bases and J 7 bases, leaving 10 bases between the germline ends. The CDR3 coding sequence is TGTGCCAGCAGTTTTTGGGGGGACCAGCCCCAGCATTTT. Translation: CASSFWGDQPQHF.

Only a few counts were recorded for this clone. The genes are TRBV28 and TRBJ1-5; a weak D match, TRBD1 (5 bases). Germline CDR1 is MDHEN and CDR2 is SYDVKM. CDR3 length equals 15 residues. V was clipped by 10 bases and J by 1 base, with 17 bases between them. CDR3 region: CATLWGGTSNQPQHF. CDR3 DNA sequence: TGTGCCACCCTTTGGGGGGGGACGAGCAATCAGCCCCAGCATTTT.

J is TRBJ2-1 and V is TRBV7-9; D is perhaps TRBD1 (5 bases). Germline V gene data show CDR1 as SEHNR and CDR2 as FQNEAQ (reference sequence). Trimming took off 4 bases at V and 0 bases at J, with 13 bases between the two ends. The CDR3 spans 16 residues. CDR3 loop: CASSSGGAVSYNEQFF. The DNA of the CDR3 is TGTGCCAGCAGCTCGGGTGGGGCCGTCTCCTACAATGAGCAGTTCTTC.

V usage is TRBV4-2 and J usage is TRBJ2-3; perhaps TRBD2 as D (7 bases). The germline CDR1 and CDR2 sequences are LGHNA and YNFKEQ. There are 16 residues in the CDR3. The ends were cut back, 0 bases at V and 4 bases at J, with 14 bases in the middle. This CDR3 reads CASSQDDVGGADTQYF. For the CDR3, the DNA is TGTGCCAGCAGCCAAGATGACGTAGGGGGGGCAGATACGCAGTATTTT.

The chain joins TRBV19 to TRBJ2-4; 12 nucleotides match TRBD2. Per the germline V gene, CDR1 is LNHDA and CDR2 is SQIVND (reference sequence). V was clipped by 6 bases and J by 9 bases; unmatched bases: 15. The CDR3 is made up of 17 amino acids. CDR3 amino acids: CASSLSPSGGARAIQYF. As DNA, the CDR3 is TGTGCCAGTAGCTTATCGCCTAGCGGGGGGGCGAGGGCCATTCAGTACTTC.

The rearrangement joins TRBV5-1 to TRBJ1-1; a possible D gene is TRBD1 (5 bases). Per germline, CDR1 SGHRS and CDR2 YFSETQ. The V and J ends lost 3 bases and 5 bases respectively, with 14 bases between them. The CDR3 runs 14 residues. CDR3 residues: CASSWGRAGTEAFF. The CDR3 coding sequence is TGCGCCAGCAGCTGGGGGAGGGCTGGGACTGAAGCTTTCTTT.

This rearrangement joins TRBV28 to TRBJ1-4; 9 nucleotides match TRBD1. The V gene end was trimmed by 5 bases and the J gene end by 8 bases; junction bases not matched to a gene: 9. CDR1 and CDR2 from the germline V gene are MDHEN and SYDVKM. The CDR3 sequence is 15 residues long. The CDR3 DNA reads TGTGCCAGCAGTACCTTGGGGACAGGGACCGAAAAACTGTTTTTT. Protein product: CASSTLGTGTEKLFF.

This clone was counted only a few times. The chain couples TRBV6-4 to TRBJ2-7; D is ambiguous. CDR1 and CDR2 (germline): MRHNA, SNTAGT. The CDR3 covers 12 residues. V was cut by 4 bases and J by 7 bases, with 11 bases left in between. CDR3 region: CASSVKAGEQYF. The CDR3 nucleotides are TGTGCCAGCAGTGTGAAGGCCGGGGAGCAGTACTTC.

This clone was seen just once. J is TRBJ2-7 and V is TRBV11-3; maybe TRBD2 (5 bases). Germline V gene sequence: CDR1 SGHNT, CDR2 YENEEA. The CDR3 contains 13 residues. Trimming removed 3 bases from V and 1 base from J, with 7 bases in between. The CDR3 DNA reads as TGTGCCAGCAGCTTGAGCGGATCCTACGAGCAGTACTTC. This translates into CASSLSGSYEQYF.

The chain carries TRBV3-1 (or the pseudogene TRBV3-2) and TRBJ2-2; weak D call: TRBD2 (6 bases). V gave up 3 bases and J gave up 6 bases, with 11 bases separating them. The CDR3 runs to 14 residues. Per germline, CDR1 LGHDT and CDR2 YNNKEL (reference sequence). The DNA for the CDR3 is TGTGCCAGCAGCCATTGGGGGGAGCCCGGGGAGCTGTTTTTT. This codes for CASSHWGEPGELFF.

The chain joins TRBV4-1 to TRBJ2-3; D might be TRBD2 (6 bases). Germline assignment: CDR1 MGHRA and CDR2 YSYEKL. This CDR3 has 15 residues. V shed 0 bases and J shed 4 bases, with 11 bases lying between them. CDR3 residues: CASSQEPPGADTQYF. As DNA, the CDR3 is TGCGCCAGCAGCCAAGAACCCCCGGGAGCAGATACGCAGTATTTT.

This sequence joins TRBV6-5 and TRBJ1-6; TRBD1 matches at 8 bases. From germline, CDR1 is MNHEY and CDR2 SVGAGI. J lost 7 bases, V lost 2 bases, and 7 bases had no gene match. The CDR3 totals 16 residues. CDR3 region: CASSYRTGLGNSPLHF. The CDR3 DNA follows: TGTGCCAGCAGTTACAGGACAGGGTTGGGAAATTCACCCCTCCACTTT.

The chain couples TRBV9 to TRBJ2-3; D is perhaps TRBD2 (7 bases). This CDR3 is built from 14 residues. From germline, CDR1 is SGDLS and CDR2 YYNGEE. V was clipped by 4 bases and J by 5 bases, with 14 bases between them. CDR3: CASSPWGGLDTQYF. CDR3 in DNA: TGTGCCAGCAGCCCCTGGGGGGGCTTAGATACGCAGTATTTT. Full variable domain (outside the CDR3, taken from reference TRBV9 and TRBJ2-3): DSGVTQTPKHLITATGQRVTLRCSPRSGDLSVYWYQQSLDQGLQFLIQYYNGEERAKGNILERFSAQQFPDLHSELNLSSLELGDSALYFCASSPWGGLDTQYFGPGTRLTVL.

The chain employs TRBV7-2 and TRBJ2-3, with 9 bases identical to TRBD2. Germline CDR1 is SGHTA and CDR2 is FQGNSA. The ends lost 5 bases at V and 4 bases at J; junction bases unmatched: 7. The CDR3 sequence is 15 residues long. This CDR3 is CASSIPAGGSDTQYF. CDR3 in DNA: TGTGCCAGCAGCATTCCAGCGGGGGGCTCAGATACGCAGTATTTT.

CDR3 DNA sequence: TGCAGTGCTAGTCGGGGGGACACTGGTTCACCCCTCCACTTT. Protein product: CSASRGDTGSPLHF. V and J are TRBV20-1 and TRBJ1-6; possible D gene TRBD1, 6 bases. V lost 3 bases and J lost 9, with 15 bases in between. The CDR3 length is 14 residues. Germline V gene lookup returns CDR1 DFQATT and CDR2 SNEGSKA (reference sequence).